This section outlines one T cell receptor (beta chain) sequence together with its context. The CDR3 extends over 15 amino acids. The germline V and J ends were trimmed by 6 bases and 2 bases, with 16 bases remaining between them. Germline CDR1 and CDR2: ENHRY and SYGVKD. This specimen belongs to a study of blood T cell repertoires in COVID-19. The assay was immunoSEQ multiplex PCR, and TCRdb's table has in-frame clones only and misses some. This table has more than 250,000 clones, roughly 80% appearing once. The chain employs TRBV10-3 and TRBJ1-1; D remains ambiguous. The receptor was isolated from a man in his forties or fifties who had been exposed to COVID-19. The specimen was PBMCs or T cells enriched from blood (not recorded which). The CDR3 protein is CAIRPTVAGNTEAFF. Written as DNA, the CDR3 is TGTGCCATCAGACCGACCGTGGCGGGTAACACTGAAGCTTTCTTT.